This T cell receptor (beta chain) was sequenced for a study of cytomegalovirus exposure and HLA in healthy donors. Whole-study context: A previous analysis identified approximately 120 million unique TCR beta sequences derived from 180 million or so T cells.

J lost 5 bases, V lost 3 bases, and 7 bases had no gene match. The germline V gene encodes CDR1 KGHSH and CDR2 LQKENI. This CDR3 spans 16 amino acids. Study-wide points: In terms of immune exposure information, only CMV serostatus was available.

For this clone: Its specificity is unknown.

The PCR contained 60 Vbeta and 13 Jbeta primers. Only in-frame clones appear in the TCRdb table, and some are missing; sequencing was by immunoSEQ multiplex PCR. The data contain about 170,000 clones, 65% to 90% of them singletons. Sequenced material: PBMCs. The chain has TRBV18 and TRBJ2-2, with 9 bases fitting TRBD2. The source of this sequence is a male donor in good health and CMV-seronegative. CDR3 in DNA: TGTGCCAGCTCACCGTTAGCGGGGGATTCGACCGGGGAGCTGTTTTTT. This gives the protein CASSPLAGDSTGELFF.